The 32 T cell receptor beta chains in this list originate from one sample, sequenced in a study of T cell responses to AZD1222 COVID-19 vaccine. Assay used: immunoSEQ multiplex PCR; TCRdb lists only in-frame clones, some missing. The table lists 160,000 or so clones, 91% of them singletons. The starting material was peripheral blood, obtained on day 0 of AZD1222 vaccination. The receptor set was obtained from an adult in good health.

CDR3 residues: CASTLKFANPYGNEQFF. The CDR3 coding sequence is TGTGCCAGCACCCTAAAATTCGCAAACCCTTACGGGAATGAGCAGTTCTTC. This chain connects TRBV11-2 to TRBJ2-1, with D unclear. Trimming took 7 bases from V and 7 from J, leaving 26 bases between them. Germline-derived CDR1 and CDR2 are SGHAT and FQNNGV. The CDR3 consists of 17 residues.

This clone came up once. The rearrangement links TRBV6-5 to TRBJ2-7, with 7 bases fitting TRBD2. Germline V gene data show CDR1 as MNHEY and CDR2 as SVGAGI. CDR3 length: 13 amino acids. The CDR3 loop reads CASSHSPAGLSCV. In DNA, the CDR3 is TGTGCCAGCAGTCACTCCCCCGCGGGACTAAGCTGTGTC.

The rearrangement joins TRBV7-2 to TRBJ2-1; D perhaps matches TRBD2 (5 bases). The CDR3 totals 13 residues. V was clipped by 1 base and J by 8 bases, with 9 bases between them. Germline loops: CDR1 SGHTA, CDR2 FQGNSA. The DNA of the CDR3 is TGTGCCAGCAGCTTAGACCCGCGGGATGAGCAGTTCTTC. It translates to CASSLDPRDEQFF.

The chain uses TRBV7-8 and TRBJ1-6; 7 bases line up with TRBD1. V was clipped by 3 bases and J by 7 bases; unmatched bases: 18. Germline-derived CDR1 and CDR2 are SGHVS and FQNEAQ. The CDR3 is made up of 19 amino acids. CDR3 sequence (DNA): TGTGCCAGCAGCTTGCGGGACAGTTTCTTGCTGACCAACAATTCACCCCTCCACTTT. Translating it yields CASSLRDSFLLTNNSPLHF.

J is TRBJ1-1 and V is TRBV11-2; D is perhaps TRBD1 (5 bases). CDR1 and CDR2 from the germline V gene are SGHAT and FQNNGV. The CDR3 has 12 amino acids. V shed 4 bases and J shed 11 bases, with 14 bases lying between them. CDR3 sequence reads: CASSYSGLWAFF. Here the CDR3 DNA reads TGTGCCAGCAGCTACTCGGGACTTTGGGCTTTCTTT.

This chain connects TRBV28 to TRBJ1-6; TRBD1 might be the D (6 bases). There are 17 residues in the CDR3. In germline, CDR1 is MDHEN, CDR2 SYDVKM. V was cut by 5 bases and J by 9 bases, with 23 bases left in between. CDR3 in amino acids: CASSPPTGLPFSSPLHF. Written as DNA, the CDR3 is TGTGCCAGCAGTCCCCCGACAGGCCTCCCGTTTAGTTCACCCCTCCACTTT.

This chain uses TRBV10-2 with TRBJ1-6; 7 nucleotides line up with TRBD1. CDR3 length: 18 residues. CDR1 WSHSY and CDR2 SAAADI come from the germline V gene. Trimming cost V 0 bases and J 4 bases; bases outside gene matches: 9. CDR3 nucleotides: TGCGCCAGCAGTGAGTCGACCATGGACAGGAATTATAATTCACCCCTCCACTTT. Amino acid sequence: CASSESTMDRNYNSPLHF.

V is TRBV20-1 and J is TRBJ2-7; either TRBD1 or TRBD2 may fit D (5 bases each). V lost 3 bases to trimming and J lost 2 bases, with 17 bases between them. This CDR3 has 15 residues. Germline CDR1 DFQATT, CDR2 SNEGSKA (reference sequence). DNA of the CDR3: TGCAGTGCTAGTAATGAGGGACGGTGGACCTACGAGCAGTACTTC. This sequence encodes CSASNEGRWTYEQYF.

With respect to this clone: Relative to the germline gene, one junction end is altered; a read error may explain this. CDR3 sequence (DNA): TGTGCCAGCAGCGTAGCCGGCGAGCTGTTTTTT. As protein: CASSVAGELFF. The chain recombines TRBV9 with TRBJ2-2; D ambiguous. The germline gives CDR1 SGDLS, CDR2 YYNGEE. The CDR3 length is 11 residues.

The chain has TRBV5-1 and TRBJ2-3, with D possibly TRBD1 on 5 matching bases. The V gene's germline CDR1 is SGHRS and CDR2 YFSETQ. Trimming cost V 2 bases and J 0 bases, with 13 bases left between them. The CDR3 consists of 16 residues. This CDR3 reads CASSFSGSPSTDTQYF. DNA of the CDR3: TGCGCCAGCAGCTTTTCAGGGTCGCCTAGCACAGATACGCAGTATTTT.

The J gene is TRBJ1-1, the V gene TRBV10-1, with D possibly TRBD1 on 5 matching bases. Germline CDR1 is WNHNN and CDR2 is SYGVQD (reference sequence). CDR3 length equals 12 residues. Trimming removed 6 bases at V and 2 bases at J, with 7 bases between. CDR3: CASSRGNTEAFF. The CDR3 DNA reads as TGCGCCAGCAGCCGGGGCAACACTGAAGCTTTCTTT.

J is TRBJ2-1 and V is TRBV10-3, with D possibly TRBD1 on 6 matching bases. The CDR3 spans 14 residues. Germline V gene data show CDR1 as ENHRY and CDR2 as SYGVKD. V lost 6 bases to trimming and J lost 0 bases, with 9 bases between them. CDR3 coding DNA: TGTGCCATCAGGCGGACAGCCTCCTACAATGAGCAGTTCTTC. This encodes CAIRRTASYNEQFF.

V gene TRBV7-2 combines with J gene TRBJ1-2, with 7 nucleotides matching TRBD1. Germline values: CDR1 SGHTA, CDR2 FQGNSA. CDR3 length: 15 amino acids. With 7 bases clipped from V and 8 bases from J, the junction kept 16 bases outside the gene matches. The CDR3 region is CASTQTPDRPEGYTF. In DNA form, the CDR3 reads TGTGCCAGCACCCAGACCCCGGACAGGCCGGAGGGCTACACCTTC.

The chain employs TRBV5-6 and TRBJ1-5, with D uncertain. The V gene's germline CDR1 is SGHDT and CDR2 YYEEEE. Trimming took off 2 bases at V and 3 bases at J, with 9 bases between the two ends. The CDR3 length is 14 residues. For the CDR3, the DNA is TGTGCCAGCAGCTTCTGGCAAGTCAATCAGCCCCAGCATTTT. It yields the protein CASSFWQVNQPQHF.

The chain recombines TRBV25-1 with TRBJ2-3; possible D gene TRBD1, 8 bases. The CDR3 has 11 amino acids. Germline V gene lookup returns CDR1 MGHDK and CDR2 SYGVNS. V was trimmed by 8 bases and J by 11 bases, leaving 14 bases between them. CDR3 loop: CASRRGTGQYF. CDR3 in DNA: TGTGCCAGCCGGCGGGGGACAGGGCAGTATTTT. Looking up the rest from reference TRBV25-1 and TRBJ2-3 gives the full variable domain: EADIYQTPRYLVIGTGKKITLECSQTMGHDKMYWYQQDPGMELHLIHYSYGVNSTEKGDLSSESTVSRIRTEHFPLTLESARPSHTSQYLCASRRGTGQYFGPGTRLTVL.

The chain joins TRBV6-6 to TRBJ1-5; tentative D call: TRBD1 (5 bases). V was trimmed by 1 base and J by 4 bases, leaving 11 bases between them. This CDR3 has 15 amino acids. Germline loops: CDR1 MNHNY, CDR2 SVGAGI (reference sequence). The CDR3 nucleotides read TGTGCCAGCAGTTACTTATCCGACAGTAATCAGCCCCAGCATTTT. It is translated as CASSYLSDSNQPQHF.

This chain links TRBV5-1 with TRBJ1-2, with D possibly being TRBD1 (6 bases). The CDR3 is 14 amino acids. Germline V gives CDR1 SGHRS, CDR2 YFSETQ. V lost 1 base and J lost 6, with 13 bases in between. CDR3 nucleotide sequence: TGCGCCAGCAGCTTGTCTAGGGACACCCATGGCTACACCTTC. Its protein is CASSLSRDTHGYTF.

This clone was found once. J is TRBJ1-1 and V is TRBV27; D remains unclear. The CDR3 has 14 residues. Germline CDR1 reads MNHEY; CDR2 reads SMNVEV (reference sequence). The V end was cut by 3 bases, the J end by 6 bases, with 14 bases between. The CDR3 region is CASSFGDVPAEAFF. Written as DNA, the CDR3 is TGTGCCAGCAGTTTTGGAGACGTTCCCGCTGAAGCTTTCTTT.

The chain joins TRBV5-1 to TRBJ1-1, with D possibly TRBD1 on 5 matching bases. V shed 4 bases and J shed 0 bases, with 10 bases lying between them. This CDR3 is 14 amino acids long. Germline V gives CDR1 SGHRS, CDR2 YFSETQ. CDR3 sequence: CASSLTDMNTEAFF. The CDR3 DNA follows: TGCGCCAGCAGCCTGACAGATATGAACACTGAAGCTTTCTTT.

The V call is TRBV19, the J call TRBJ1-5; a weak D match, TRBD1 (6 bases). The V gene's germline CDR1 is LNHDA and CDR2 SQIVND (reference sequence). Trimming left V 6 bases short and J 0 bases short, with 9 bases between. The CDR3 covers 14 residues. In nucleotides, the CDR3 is TGTGCCAGTAGCCGACAGGATAGCAATCAGCCCCAGCATTTT. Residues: CASSRQDSNQPQHF.

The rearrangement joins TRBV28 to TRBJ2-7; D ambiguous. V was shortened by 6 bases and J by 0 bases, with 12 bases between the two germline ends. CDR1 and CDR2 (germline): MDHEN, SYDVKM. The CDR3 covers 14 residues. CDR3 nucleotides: TGTGCCAGCAGGCTGACGGCGAGCTCCTACGAGCAGTACTTC. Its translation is CASRLTASSYEQYF.

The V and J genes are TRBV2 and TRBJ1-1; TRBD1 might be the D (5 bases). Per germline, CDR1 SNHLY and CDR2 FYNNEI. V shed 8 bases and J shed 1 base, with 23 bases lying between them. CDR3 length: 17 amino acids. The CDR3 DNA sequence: TGTGCCAGCCGGCACCGCGGGGCCCTTATTACGAACACTGAAGCTTTCTTT. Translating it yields CASRHRGALITNTEAFF.

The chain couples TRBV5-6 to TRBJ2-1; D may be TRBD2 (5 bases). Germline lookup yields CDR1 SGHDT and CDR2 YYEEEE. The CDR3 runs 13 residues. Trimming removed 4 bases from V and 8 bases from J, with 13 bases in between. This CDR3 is CASSLTSTDEQFF. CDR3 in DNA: TGTGCCAGCAGCCTAACTAGTACCGATGAGCAGTTCTTC.

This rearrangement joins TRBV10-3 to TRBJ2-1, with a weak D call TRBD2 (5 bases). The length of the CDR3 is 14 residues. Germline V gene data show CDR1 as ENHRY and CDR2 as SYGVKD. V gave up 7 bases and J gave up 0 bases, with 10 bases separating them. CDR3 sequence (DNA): TGTGCCATCATGAGGGTCAGCTCCTACAATGAGCAGTTCTTC. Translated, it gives CAIMRVSSYNEQFF.

The CDR3 region is CASSSPPQRLLPDTQYF. The DNA for the CDR3 is TGTGCCAGCAGTTCCCCCCCCCAGCGCCTGTTACCAGATACGCAGTATTTT. The gene calls are TRBV28 and TRBJ2-3; D is undetermined. From germline, CDR1 is MDHEN and CDR2 SYDVKM. The CDR3 contains 17 residues. Trimming shortened V by 4 bases and J by 4 bases, and 21 bases separated the two germline ends.

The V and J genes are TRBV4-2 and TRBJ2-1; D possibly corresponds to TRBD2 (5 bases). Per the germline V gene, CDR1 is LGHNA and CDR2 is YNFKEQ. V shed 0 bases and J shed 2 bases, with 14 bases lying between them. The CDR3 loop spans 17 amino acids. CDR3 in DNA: TGTGCCAGCAGCCAAGATCAGAGTAGCGTCACCTACAATGAGCAGTTCTTC. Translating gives CASSQDQSSVTYNEQFF.

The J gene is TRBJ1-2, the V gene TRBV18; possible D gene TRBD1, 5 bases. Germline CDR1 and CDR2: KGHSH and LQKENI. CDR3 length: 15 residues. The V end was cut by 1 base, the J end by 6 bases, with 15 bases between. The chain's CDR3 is CASSPLAGRVDGYTF. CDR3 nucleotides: TGTGCCAGCTCACCACTCGCAGGGAGAGTCGATGGCTACACCTTC.

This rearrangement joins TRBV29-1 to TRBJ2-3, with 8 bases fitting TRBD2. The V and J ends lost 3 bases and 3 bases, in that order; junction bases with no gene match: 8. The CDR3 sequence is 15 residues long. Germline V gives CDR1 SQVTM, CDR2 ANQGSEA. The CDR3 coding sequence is TGCAGCGTTGATTCGAGCGGGAGTATGACAGATACGCAGTATTTT. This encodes CSVDSSGSMTDTQYF.

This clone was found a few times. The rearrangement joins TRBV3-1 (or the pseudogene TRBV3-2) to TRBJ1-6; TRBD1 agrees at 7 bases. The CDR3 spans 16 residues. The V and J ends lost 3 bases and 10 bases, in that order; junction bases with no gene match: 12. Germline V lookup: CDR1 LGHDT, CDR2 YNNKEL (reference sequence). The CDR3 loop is CASSQGRQGLGSPLHF. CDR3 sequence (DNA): TGTGCCAGCAGCCAGGGACGACAGGGCTTGGGGTCACCCCTCCACTTT.

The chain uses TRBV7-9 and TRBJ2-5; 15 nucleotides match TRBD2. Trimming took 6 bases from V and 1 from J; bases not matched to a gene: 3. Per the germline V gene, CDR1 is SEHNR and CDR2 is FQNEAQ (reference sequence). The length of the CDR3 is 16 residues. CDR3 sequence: CASRGTSGGSQETQYF. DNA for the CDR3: TGTGCCAGCAGGGGGACTAGCGGGGGGTCCCAAGAGACCCAGTACTTC.

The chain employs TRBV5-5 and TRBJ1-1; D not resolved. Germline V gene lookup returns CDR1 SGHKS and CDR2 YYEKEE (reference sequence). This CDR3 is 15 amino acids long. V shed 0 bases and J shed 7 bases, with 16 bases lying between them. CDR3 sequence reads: CASSLGVSGAVEAFF. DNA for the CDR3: TGTGCCAGCAGCTTGGGGGTCTCCGGAGCGGTTGAAGCTTTCTTT.

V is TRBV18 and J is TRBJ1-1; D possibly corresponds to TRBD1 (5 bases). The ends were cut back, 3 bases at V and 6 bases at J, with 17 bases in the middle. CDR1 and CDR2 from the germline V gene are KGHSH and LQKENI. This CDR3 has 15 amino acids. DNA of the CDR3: TGTGCCAGCTCACCGTCCGTGACAGCGCTCTCTGAAGCTTTCTTT. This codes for CASSPSVTALSEAFF.